This paragraph covers one TCR beta chain sequence. TCRdb keeps only in-frame clones here, not all; method: immunoSEQ multiplex PCR. The sample lists roughly 100,000 clones; roughly nine tenths were seen once. The CDR3 is 14 amino acids. The V segment lost 5 bases and the J segment 6 bases; nucleotides outside the gene matches: 3. CDR1 LNHDA and CDR2 SQIVND come from the germline V gene (reference sequence). The sample is drawn from a study of T cell responses to AZD1222 COVID-19 vaccine. The rearrangement joins TRBV19 to TRBJ1-6; 8 bases line up with TRBD1. This receptor was taken from an adult in good health. Sequences were derived from peripheral blood, sampled on day 0 of AZD1222 vaccination. Here the CDR3 DNA reads TGTGCCAGTAGTGTGACAGGGGCTAATTCACCCCTCCACTTT. Its protein product is CASSVTGANSPLHF. Variable domain in full (rest from reference TRBV19 and TRBJ1-6): DGGITQSPKYLFRKEGQNVTLSCEQNLNHDAMYWYRQDPGQGLRLIYYSQIVNDFQKGDIAEGYSVSREKKESFPLTVTSAQKNPTAFYLCASSVTGANSPLHFGNGTRLTVT.